This TCR beta chain emerged from a study of blood T cell repertoires in COVID-19. Libraries were prepared by immunoSEQ multiplex PCR; TCRdb keeps only in-frame clonotypes and omits some of them. There are some 100,000 clones in the sample; roughly 80% occur only once, and 10% to 15% lies in the top ten. The germline V gene encodes CDR1 SNHLY and CDR2 FYNNEI. V lost 2 bases to trimming and J lost 5 bases, with 13 bases between them. The CDR3 has 14 amino acids. The source is a man aged 45-65 years with active or convalescent COVID-19. Sequenced sample: peripheral blood. The V call is TRBV2, the J call TRBJ2-7, with D maybe TRBD2 (5 bases). For the CDR3, the DNA is TGTGCCAGCAGTGAAAAGGGAGCAACCCACGAGCAGTACTTC. The encoded protein is CASSEKGATHEQYF.